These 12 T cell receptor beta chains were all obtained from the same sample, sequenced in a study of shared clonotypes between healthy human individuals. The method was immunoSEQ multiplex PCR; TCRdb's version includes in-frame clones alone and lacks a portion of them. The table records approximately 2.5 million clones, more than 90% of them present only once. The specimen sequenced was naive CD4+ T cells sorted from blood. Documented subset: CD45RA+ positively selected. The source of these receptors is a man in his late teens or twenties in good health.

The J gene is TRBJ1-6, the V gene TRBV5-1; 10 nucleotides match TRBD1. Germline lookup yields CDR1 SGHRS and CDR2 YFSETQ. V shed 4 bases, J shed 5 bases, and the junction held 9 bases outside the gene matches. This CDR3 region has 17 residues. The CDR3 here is CASSERDRGNDNSPLHF. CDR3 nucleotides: TGCGCCAGCAGCGAACGGGACAGGGGCAATGATAATTCACCCCTCCACTTT.

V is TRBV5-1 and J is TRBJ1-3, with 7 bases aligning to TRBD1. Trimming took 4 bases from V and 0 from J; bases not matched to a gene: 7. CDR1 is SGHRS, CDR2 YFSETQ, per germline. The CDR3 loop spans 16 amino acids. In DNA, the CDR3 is TGCGCCAGCAGCAACCCGGGACAGCACTCTGGAAACACCATATATTTT. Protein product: CASSNPGQHSGNTIYF.

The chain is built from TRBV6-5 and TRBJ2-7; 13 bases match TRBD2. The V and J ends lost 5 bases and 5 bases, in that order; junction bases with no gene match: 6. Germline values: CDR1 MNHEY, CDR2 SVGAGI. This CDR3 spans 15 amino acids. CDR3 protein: CASSPRTSGSNEQYF. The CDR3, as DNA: TGTGCCAGCAGTCCGAGGACTAGCGGGAGTAACGAGCAGTACTTC.

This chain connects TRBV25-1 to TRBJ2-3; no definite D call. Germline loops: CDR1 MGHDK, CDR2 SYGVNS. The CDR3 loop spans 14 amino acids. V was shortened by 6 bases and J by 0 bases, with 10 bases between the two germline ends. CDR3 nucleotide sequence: TGTGCCAGCAGGCCCGGGCTTAGCACAGATACGCAGTATTTT. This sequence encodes CASRPGLSTDTQYF.

CDR3 DNA sequence: TGTGCCACCACCCGACAGGGATTTTCCTACGAGCAGTACTTC. It is translated as CATTRQGFSYEQYF. The J gene is TRBJ2-7, the V gene TRBV6-6, with TRBD1 matching over 7 bases. CDR1 and CDR2 (germline): MNHNY, SVGAGI (reference sequence). This CDR3 has 14 amino acids. V lost 10 bases, J lost 1 base, and 10 bases stayed unmatched.

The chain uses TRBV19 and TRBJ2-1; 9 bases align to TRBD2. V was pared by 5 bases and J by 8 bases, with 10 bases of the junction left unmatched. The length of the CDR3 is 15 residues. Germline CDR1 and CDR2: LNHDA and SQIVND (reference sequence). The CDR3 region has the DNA TGTGCCAGTAGTCTAACCGGGACTAGCTTAGATGAGCAGTTCTTC. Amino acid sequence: CASSLTGTSLDEQFF.

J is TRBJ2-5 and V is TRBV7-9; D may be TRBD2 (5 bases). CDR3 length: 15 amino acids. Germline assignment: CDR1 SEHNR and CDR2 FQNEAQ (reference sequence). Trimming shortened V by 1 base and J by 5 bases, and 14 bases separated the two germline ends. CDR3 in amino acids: CASSLVVKGAETQYF. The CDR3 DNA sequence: TGTGCCAGCAGCTTAGTTGTGAAGGGAGCCGAGACCCAGTACTTC.

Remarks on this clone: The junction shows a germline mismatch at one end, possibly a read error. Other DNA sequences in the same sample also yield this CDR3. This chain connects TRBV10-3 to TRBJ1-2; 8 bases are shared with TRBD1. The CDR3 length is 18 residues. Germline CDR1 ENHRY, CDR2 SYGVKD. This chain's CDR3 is CAIRDPGQGGREDYGYTF. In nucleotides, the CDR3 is TGTGCCATCCGTGACCCTGGACAGGGAGGTAGGGAGGACTATGGCTACACCTTT.

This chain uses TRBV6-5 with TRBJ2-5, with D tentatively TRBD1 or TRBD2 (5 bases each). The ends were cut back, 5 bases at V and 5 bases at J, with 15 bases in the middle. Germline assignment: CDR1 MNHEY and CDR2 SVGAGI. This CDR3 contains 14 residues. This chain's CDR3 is CASSPTGLGETQYF. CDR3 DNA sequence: TGTGCCAGCAGTCCTACGGGGCTGGGGGAGACCCAGTACTTC.

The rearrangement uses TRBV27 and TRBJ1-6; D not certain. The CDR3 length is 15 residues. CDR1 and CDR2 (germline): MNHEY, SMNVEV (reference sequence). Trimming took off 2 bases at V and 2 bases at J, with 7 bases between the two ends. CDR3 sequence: CASSLHRPYNSPLHF. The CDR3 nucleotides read TGTGCCAGCAGTTTACACCGTCCCTATAATTCACCCCTCCACTTT.

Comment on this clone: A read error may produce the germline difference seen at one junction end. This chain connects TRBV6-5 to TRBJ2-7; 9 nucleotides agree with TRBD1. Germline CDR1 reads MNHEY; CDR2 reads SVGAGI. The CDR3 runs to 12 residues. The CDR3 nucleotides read TGTGCCAGCAGTTACCCGGGACAGGGAGAAAGCTTC. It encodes CASSYPGQGESF.

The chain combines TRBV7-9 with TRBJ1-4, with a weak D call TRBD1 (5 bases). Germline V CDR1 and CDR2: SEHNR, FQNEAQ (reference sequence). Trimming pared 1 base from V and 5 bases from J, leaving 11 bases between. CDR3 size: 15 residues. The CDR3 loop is CASSLGPRENEKLFF. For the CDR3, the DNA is TGTGCCAGCAGCTTAGGCCCCAGGGAAAATGAAAAACTGTTTTTT.